In its sample, the clone carrying this T cell receptor beta chain was seen a few times. Antigen: not known. The PCR made use of 60 Vbeta and 13 Jbeta primers. The table came from immunoSEQ multiplex PCR; TCRdb's copy has only in-frame clones and leaves some out. The profile covers about 130,000 clones, with approximately 80% appearing a single time and less than 3.5% taken by the ten largest. V was shortened by 6 bases and J by 6 bases, with 17 bases between the two germline ends. In germline, CDR1 is SQVTM, CDR2 ANQGSEA. This CDR3 region has 13 residues. This sample is drawn from a study of cytomegalovirus exposure and HLA in healthy donors. Notes on the study in general: A later analysis reportedly found fewer N-insertions in an Asian-associated ancestry cluster than the roughly 670-donor mean. Presence/absence analyses rested on an assumption that sequencing depth was roughly uniform across donors.

This rearrangement joins TRBV29-1 to TRBJ1-2; D possibly corresponds to TRBD1 (6 bases). The sample comprised PBMCs. The clonotype was recovered from a man aged 45 to 65 in good health and CMV-seronegative. The CDR3 bases are TGCAGCGTGGGGGCAGGGGACAACGATGGCTACACCTTC. This translates into CSVGAGDNDGYTF.